The 11 T cell receptor beta chains below come from one sample, sequenced in a study of cytomegalovirus exposure and HLA in healthy donors. Clones were read by immunoSEQ multiplex PCR, and TCRdb kept only the in-frame ones, dropping some. The sample holds under 300,000 clones, 75% to 90% seen once. Sequences were obtained from PBMCs. Receptors were obtained from a woman aged 25 to 39 in good health and CMV-seropositive.

The chain recombines TRBV19 with TRBJ2-7; 10 bases map to TRBD1. The germline gives CDR1 LNHDA, CDR2 SQIVND (reference sequence). Losses at the gene ends were 5 bases for V and 4 bases for J; bases not matched to a gene: 14. The CDR3 runs 17 residues. CDR3 sequence reads: CASSHTGGDRGRYEQYF. CDR3 bases: TGTGCCAGTAGTCATACCGGGGGGGACAGGGGACGGTACGAGCAGTACTTC.

The chain couples TRBV7-9 to TRBJ1-4; D is ambiguous. V lost 1 base and J lost 4, with 4 bases in between. This CDR3 comprises 13 residues. Germline V lookup: CDR1 SEHNR, CDR2 FQNEAQ (reference sequence). In DNA form, the CDR3 reads TGTGCCAGCAGCTTAGTCGTTAATGAAAAACTGTTTTTT. Translated: CASSLVVNEKLFF.

CDR3 in DNA: TGTGCCAGCAGTTCGGGCAGGGGCTTTCAGCCCCAGCATTTT. It codes for CASSSGRGFQPQHF. The V and J genes are TRBV6-5 and TRBJ1-5; tentative D call: TRBD1 (6 bases). The CDR3 spans 14 residues. Germline CDR1 reads MNHEY; CDR2 reads SVGAGI. Trimming stripped 4 bases from V and 6 bases from J, with 13 bases between.

V and J are TRBV7-9 and TRBJ2-1; 15 nucleotides align to TRBD2. J was trimmed by 9 bases and V by 5 bases; bases with no gene match: 5. Germline V CDR1 and CDR2: SEHNR, FQNEAQ (reference sequence). CDR3 length: 15 amino acids. CDR3 in amino acids: CASSQGTSGRSEQFF. The CDR3 nucleotides read TGTGCCAGCAGCCAAGGGACTAGCGGGAGGAGTGAGCAGTTCTTC. The whole variable domain, remainder taken from reference TRBV7-9 and TRBJ2-1, is DTGVSQNPRHKITKRGQNVTFRCDPISEHNRLYWYRQTLGQGPEFLTYFQNEAQLEKSRLLSDRFSAERPKGSFSTLEIQRTEQGDSAMYLCASSQGTSGRSEQFFGPGTRLTVL.

The V call is TRBV28, the J call TRBJ1-2, with D perhaps matching TRBD1 (6 bases). The CDR3 spans 13 residues. Looked up from germline, CDR1 is MDHEN and CDR2 is SYDVKM. Deletions cut 6 bases from V and 2 bases from J, with 10 bases between. The CDR3 here is CASSRQGNYGYTF. DNA of the CDR3: TGTGCCAGCAGCCGTCAGGGGAACTATGGCTACACCTTC.

The V call is TRBV11-2, the J call TRBJ2-1; weak D call: TRBD2 (6 bases). Germline CDR1 reads SGHAT; CDR2 reads FQNNGV. Trimming left V 2 bases short and J 6 bases short, with 14 bases between. CDR3 length: 15 residues. For the CDR3, the DNA is TGTGCCAGCAGCTTAACCGGGAGAGCAGTCAATGAGCAGTTCTTC. It specifies CASSLTGRAVNEQFF.

The V gene is TRBV27, the J gene TRBJ2-6, with a weak D call TRBD2 (5 bases). The germline V gene has CDR1 MNHEY and CDR2 SMNVEV (reference sequence). Trimming took 8 bases from V and 0 from J, leaving 5 bases between them. CDR3 length: 13 residues. For the CDR3, the DNA is TGTGCCAGCCGGGGCTCTGGGGCCAACGTCCTGACTTTC. This sequence encodes CASRGSGANVLTF.

The chain combines TRBV6-6 with TRBJ2-1, with no clear D. Germline V gene data show CDR1 as MNHNY and CDR2 as SVGAGI (reference sequence). Trimming cost V 5 bases and J 2 bases, with 16 bases left between them. The CDR3 has 16 amino acids. The CDR3 nucleotides read TGTGCCAGCAGTCTAAGCCCTAGTGCCCCCTACAATGAGCAGTTCTTC. Amino acids: CASSLSPSAPYNEQFF.

The chain has TRBV5-1 and TRBJ2-7; TRBD2 might be the D (7 bases). The CDR3 loop spans 14 amino acids. Germline-derived CDR1 and CDR2 are SGHRS and YFSETQ. V was clipped by 4 bases and J by 3 bases, with 14 bases between them. This chain's CDR3 is CASSRGGGYYEQYF. The CDR3 coding sequence is TGCGCCAGCAGCCGAGGGGGGGGATACTACGAGCAGTACTTC.

The chain carries TRBV5-1 and TRBJ1-4; D remains ambiguous. CDR1 is SGHRS, CDR2 YFSETQ, per germline. This CDR3 is built from 14 residues. V lost 7 bases, J lost 4 bases, and 14 bases lay in between. The CDR3 sequence is CASAHGVGNEKLFF. The CDR3 DNA reads TGCGCCAGCGCACACGGAGTAGGTAATGAAAAACTGTTTTTT.

In this sample, this clone turned up once. The chain carries TRBV20-1 and TRBJ2-7; weak D call: TRBD1 (5 bases). V dropped 2 bases and J dropped 6 bases, with 8 bases sitting between them. The CDR3 extends over 11 amino acids. The germline gives CDR1 DFQATT, CDR2 SNEGSKA (reference sequence). The CDR3 DNA is TGCAGTGCTAGACAGGGCGGCGAGCAGTACTTC. Protein: CSARQGGEQYF.